This paragraph reports one T cell receptor (beta chain). The antigen remains unidentified. The CDR3 consists of 12 residues. CDR1 and CDR2 (germline): WSHSY, SAAADI. Trimming removed 4 bases from V and 6 bases from J, with 9 bases in between. RNA transcripts yielded amplified TCR beta CDR3 regions. The HTBI primer set served for first-round RT-PCR of the TCR CDR3. TCRdb ran MiXCR on the multiplex PCR reads and lists one entry per CDR3 protein. The table includes approximately 600,000 distinct CDR3 sequences, less than 25% detected once. This sample is part of a study of T cells in Graves' hyperthyroidism and ophthalmopathy. Findings of the study overall: The model's output predicted ophthalmopathy at a median of 6.5 months prior to onset.

The sample comprised blood. The chain uses TRBV10-2 and TRBJ1-1; D not certain. The TCR originated in a man aged 25 to 40 with Graves' ophthalmopathy. DNA of the CDR3: TGCGCCAGCAGTGTGAGGCTCGCTGAAGCTTTCTTT. It specifies CASSVRLAEAFF.